These 9 T cell receptor beta chains came from one sample sequenced in a study of human T cells and chemical hapten exposure. TCRdb recomputed calls from the RACE reads with MiXCR, one row per CDR3 protein. This table holds around 260,000 distinct CDR3 sequences, 7.5% to 9% found once. Indicated time point: pre-sensitization, week 0. Described treatment: therapeutic diphenylcyclopropenone sensitization with weekly scalp DPC. Material: whole blood, obtained in connection with sensitization to the hapten diphenylcyclopropenone (DPC). Receptors were obtained from a woman in her 40s with alopecia areata. Some clones in this sample may be carry-over from other donors' samples.

The chain employs TRBV7-2 and TRBJ2-3, with a possible D match to TRBD1 (5 bases). The CDR3 contains 14 residues. With 2 bases removed from V and 0 bases from J, the gap between germline ends came to 6 bases. Germline CDR1 and CDR2: SGHTA and FQGNSA. The CDR3 DNA follows: TGTGCCAGCAGCTTACGACAGAGCACAGATACGCAGTATTTT. Encoded protein: CASSLRQSTDTQYF.

This chain uses TRBV20-1 with TRBJ2-3; no reliable D call. Germline CDR1 reads DFQATT; CDR2 reads SNEGSKA (reference sequence). The CDR3 has 16 amino acids. Trimming took off 0 bases at V and 6 bases at J, with 19 bases between the two ends. The CDR3 spells CSARDITLPWVDTQYF. In nucleotides, the CDR3 is TGCAGTGCTAGAGATATAACTCTCCCTTGGGTGGATACGCAGTATTTT.

V usage is TRBV27 and J usage is TRBJ2-1, with TRBD2 matching 13 bases. This CDR3 is built from 14 residues. Germline V gene lookup returns CDR1 MNHEY and CDR2 SMNVEV (reference sequence). V lost 5 bases to trimming and J lost 8 bases; unmatched junction nucleotides: 3. The CDR3 nucleotides are TGTGCCAGCAGTAGGACTAGCGGGAGCTATGAGCAGTTCTTC. Amino acids: CASSRTSGSYEQFF.

To note about this clonotype: A much larger clone differs from this one at a single base, so this may be a read error. This chain links TRBV2 with TRBJ2-3, with D unresolved. This CDR3 is built from 13 residues. Per the germline V gene, CDR1 is SNHLY and CDR2 is FYNNEI. V dropped 8 bases and J dropped 7 bases, with 16 bases sitting between them. The CDR3 DNA reads as TGTGCCAGCCGGCAGGAAAGTGCTAATACGCAGTATTTT. Its translation: CASRQESANTQYF.

This clonotype was found a few times. The chain carries TRBV4-2 and TRBJ2-7, with 9 nucleotides matching TRBD2. The V gene end was trimmed by 1 base and the J gene end by 7 bases; junction bases not matched to a gene: 11. CDR3 length: 16 residues. CDR1 and CDR2 from the germline V gene are LGHNA and YNFKEQ. The CDR3 DNA follows: TGTGCCAGCAGCCAAGTGCTAGCGGGGCGGACTCAAGAGCAGTACTTC. It specifies CASSQVLAGRTQEQYF.

This clonotype was detected a few times. The rearrangement links TRBV7-9 to TRBJ2-5; TRBD2 matches at 9 bases. The V gene's germline CDR1 is SEHNR and CDR2 FQNEAQ (reference sequence). This CDR3 is built from 14 residues. The V segment lost 2 bases and the J segment 5 bases; nucleotides outside the gene matches: 3. Written as DNA, the CDR3 is TGTGCCAGCAGCTTATTGGGGACTAGCGAGACCCAGTACTTC. Translating gives CASSLLGTSETQYF. Using reference TRBV7-9 and TRBJ2-5 for the parts outside the CDR3, the full variable domain is DTGVSQNPRHKITKRGQNVTFRCDPISEHNRLYWYRQTLGQGPEFLTYFQNEAQLEKSRLLSDRFSAERPKGSFSTLEIQRTEQGDSAMYLCASSLLGTSETQYFGPGTRLLVL.

The rearrangement links TRBV11-2 to TRBJ2-1, with D perhaps TRBD2 (6 bases). V lost 2 bases, J lost 0 bases, and 14 bases lay in between. CDR1 and CDR2 (germline): SGHAT, FQNNGV. This CDR3 contains 17 residues. This CDR3 is CASSLTPGLSSYNEQFF. CDR3 nucleotides: TGTGCCAGCAGCTTAACGCCGGGACTCAGCTCCTACAATGAGCAGTTCTTC.

This clonotype was seen at least ten times. The J gene is TRBJ2-1, the V gene TRBV4-1, with D possibly matching TRBD1 (5 bases). V was pared by 3 bases and J by 7 bases, with 13 bases between. CDR1 and CDR2 from the germline V gene are MGHRA and YSYEKL. The CDR3 sequence is 14 residues long. CDR3 sequence: CASSHRQLGNEQFF. The DNA for the CDR3 is TGCGCCAGCAGCCATCGACAGCTAGGAAATGAGCAGTTCTTC.

A few counts support this clonotype. The gene calls are TRBV6-6 and TRBJ2-7, with D maybe TRBD2 (6 bases). This CDR3 comprises 11 residues. Germline CDR1 reads MNHNY; CDR2 reads SVGAGI (reference sequence). V was clipped by 8 bases and J by 6 bases, with 11 bases between them. The CDR3 nucleotides are TGTGCCAGCCGGGGAGGTACCGAGCAGTACTTC. This codes for CASRGGTEQYF.